A single TCR beta chain is shown here with its context. This clonotype was detected a few times. Its binding antigen is unknown. No clone much larger than this one lies a single base away; base qualities are absent. The method was RT-PCR. The sequencer listed for this sample is Illumina HiSeq 2500. The public reads were reprocessed in TCRdb via fastp at Q25 and MiXCR, keeping in-frame beta chains. When rows share a CDR3 protein, they turn into one entry using the most common DNA and genes. A total of some 500,000 distinct CDR3 sequences appear in this sample, 25% of them only once. The ten most abundant clones make up around 2% of the sample. Between the V and J ends, shortened by 6 bases and 4 bases respectively, the junction contains 16 bases. CDR1 and CDR2 were assigned from the germline V gene as SGHAT and FQNNGV. The CDR3 runs 15 residues from the cysteine to the phenylalanine. CDR3 DNA only is kept here, 45 bases in frame from base 1.

This sample is part of a study of response to subunit inactivated influenza vaccine listed by TCRdb under 2018. With respect to the entire study: To follow how T cells responded to a trivalent subunit inactivated influenza vaccine, the researchers relied on deep quantitative profiling of the T cell receptor repertoire. Overall study results and their limits: It was suggested by the authors that each seasonal influenza vaccination may recruit only a limited number of new T cells.

Here the chain combines TRBV11-2 and TRBJ2-1; tentative D gene TRBD1, with 6 bases matching. Sample: CD4+ T cells sorted from PBMCs, taken 4 to 6 days after vaccination. The source of this sequence is a man in his fifties who received an inactivated influenza vaccine. Donor details come from another sample of the same person, matched by shared clones. The DNA sequence is as follows: TGTGCCAGCAGTTTGGACAGCCAAACATACAATGAGCAGTTCTTC. The translation is CASSLDSQTYNEQFF.